Listed below are T cell receptor beta chains from one sample, sequenced in a study of T-cell memory formation after mild COVID-19. TCRdb fed the 5' RACE reads into MiXCR, producing one record per CDR3 protein. Here the sample spans about 560,000 distinct CDR3 sequences, about a sixth being singletons. The sample comprised PBMCs or a T cell subset sorted from them (not recorded which). The receptors stem from an adult woman who had mild COVID-19 (a few samples of this study predate the infection). Cell type and time point are not known. CDR3s include the opening cysteine and the closing phenylalanine or tryptophan. The D gene is left open where the match is weak. Some rows have no size entry. The others give once, few or many, or a class for an expanded clone.

v_gene	d_gene	len	j_gene	abundance	CDR3aa	CDR3nt
TRBV14	-	17	TRBJ2-7	-	CASSQEIRGTFSYEQYF	TGTGCCAGCAGCCAAGAGATAAGGGGAACTTTCTCCTACGAGCAGTACTTC
TRBV7-3	TRBD1	13	TRBJ1-1	few	CASSWTGGTEAFF	TGTGCCAGCAGCTGGACAGGGGGCACTGAAGCTTTCTTT
TRBV19	-	13	TRBJ2-3	many	CASTPTGTDTQYF	TGTGCCAGTACCCCAACAGGGACAGATACGCAGTATTTT
TRBV20-1	-	13	TRBJ2-3	few	CSASQGPDYTQYF	TGCAGTGCTAGTCAGGGACCTGACTATACGCAGTATTTT
TRBV12-3/TRBV12-4	TRBD2	15	TRBJ2-7	many	CASSLAAGGPYEQYF	TGTGCCAGCAGTTTAGCGGCGGGAGGGCCCTACGAGCAGTACTTC
TRBV10-3	-	15	TRBJ2-7	few	CAISESTSLSYEQYF	TGTGCCATCAGTGAGTCCACCAGCCTCTCCTACGAGCAGTACTTC
TRBV2	TRBD2	17	TRBJ2-2	-	CASSDPSGRPWTGELFF	TGTGCCAGCAGTGACCCTAGCGGGAGGCCGTGGACCGGGGAGCTGTTTTTT
TRBV5-1	-	13	TRBJ2-1	-	CASSPPNYNEQFF	TGCGCCAGCAGCCCCCCGAATTACAATGAGCAGTTCTTC
TRBV7-9	-	15	TRBJ2-1	many	CASSSRRLKEGEQFF	TGTGCCAGCAGCTCTAGGCGACTGAAGGAGGGTGAGCAGTTCTTC
TRBV29-1	TRBD2	14	TRBJ2-7	-	CSVEIAGLTYEQYF	TGCAGCGTTGAAATAGCGGGGCTAACCTACGAGCAGTACTTC
TRBV19	-	14	TRBJ2-6	-	CASSIDRRANVLTF	TGTGCCAGTAGTATAGATCGCCGGGCCAACGTCCTGACTTTC
TRBV6-2/TRBV6-3	TRBD2	17	TRBJ2-5	-	CASSLMGSGRTQETQYF	TGTGCCAGCAGTTTAATGGGTAGCGGGAGGACTCAAGAGACCCAGTACTTC
TRBV15	-	13	TRBJ1-4	-	CATSSVTNEKLFF	TGTGCCACCAGCAGCGTAACTAATGAAAAACTGTTTTTT
TRBV15	-	15	TRBJ1-5	-	CATSIGGEGNQPQHF	TGTGCCACCAGCATAGGAGGGGAAGGCAATCAGCCCCAGCATTTT
TRBV7-2	-	16	TRBJ1-1	few	CASSLIREWKNTEAFF	TGTGCCAGCAGCTTAATCAGGGAATGGAAGAACACTGAAGCTTTCTTT
TRBV29-1	TRBD2	14	TRBJ2-1	few	CSAYAGERYNEQFF	TGCAGCGCCTATGCGGGGGAGAGGTACAATGAGCAGTTCTTC
TRBV6-5	TRBD1	14	TRBJ1-5	-	CASRRTGAYQPQHF	TGTGCCAGCAGGCGGACAGGGGCCTATCAGCCCCAGCATTTT
TRBV9	-	15	TRBJ1-1	once	CASSVDWVEGTEAFF	TGTGCCAGCAGCGTAGATTGGGTGGAGGGCACTGAAGCTTTCTTT
TRBV3-1	TRBD1	17	TRBJ2-2	-	CASSQTSRDSATGELFF	TGTGCCAGCAGCCAGACTTCCAGGGACAGCGCCACCGGGGAGCTGTTTTTT
TRBV20-1	-	15	TRBJ2-3	few	CSARDPGGYTDTQYF	TGCAGTGCTAGAGACCCAGGAGGTTACACAGATACGCAGTATTTT
TRBV3-1	-	12	TRBJ2-3	once	CASSHRVGTQYF	TGTGCCAGCAGCCATAGAGTGGGGACGCAGTATTTT